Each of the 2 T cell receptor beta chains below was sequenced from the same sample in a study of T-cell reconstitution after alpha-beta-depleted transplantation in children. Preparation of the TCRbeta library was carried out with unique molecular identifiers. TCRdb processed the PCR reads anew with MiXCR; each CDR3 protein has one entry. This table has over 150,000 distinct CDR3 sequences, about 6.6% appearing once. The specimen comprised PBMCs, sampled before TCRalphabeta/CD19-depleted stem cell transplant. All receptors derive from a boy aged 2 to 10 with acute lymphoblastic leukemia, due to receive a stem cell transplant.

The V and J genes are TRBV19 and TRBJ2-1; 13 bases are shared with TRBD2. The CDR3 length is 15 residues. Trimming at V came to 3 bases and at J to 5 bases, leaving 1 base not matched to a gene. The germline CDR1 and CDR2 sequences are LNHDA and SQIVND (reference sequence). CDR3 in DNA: TGTGCCAGTAGTATGACTAGCGGGGGGAACAATGAGCAGTTCTTC. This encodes CASSMTSGGNNEQFF. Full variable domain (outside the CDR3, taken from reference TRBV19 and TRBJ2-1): DGGITQSPKYLFRKEGQNVTLSCEQNLNHDAMYWYRQDPGQGLRLIYYSQIVNDFQKGDIAEGYSVSREKKESFPLTVTSAQKNPTAFYLCASSMTSGGNNEQFFGPGTRLTVL.

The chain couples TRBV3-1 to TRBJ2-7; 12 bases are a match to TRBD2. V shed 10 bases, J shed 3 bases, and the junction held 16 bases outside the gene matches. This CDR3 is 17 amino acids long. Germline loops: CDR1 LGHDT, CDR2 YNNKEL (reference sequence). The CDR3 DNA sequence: TGTGCCACCACCCGCAAAATCGGACTAGCGGGGTTCTACGAGCAGTACTTC. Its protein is CATTRKIGLAGFYEQYF.